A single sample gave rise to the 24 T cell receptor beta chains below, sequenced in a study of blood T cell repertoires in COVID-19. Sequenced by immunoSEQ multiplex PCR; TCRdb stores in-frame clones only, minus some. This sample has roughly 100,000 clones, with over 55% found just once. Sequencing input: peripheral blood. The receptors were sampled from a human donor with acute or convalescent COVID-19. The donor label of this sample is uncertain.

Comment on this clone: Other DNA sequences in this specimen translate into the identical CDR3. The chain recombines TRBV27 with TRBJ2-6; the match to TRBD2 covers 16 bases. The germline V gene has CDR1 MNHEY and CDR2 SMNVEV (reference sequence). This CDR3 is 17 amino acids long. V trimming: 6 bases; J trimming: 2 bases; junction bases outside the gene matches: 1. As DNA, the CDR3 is TGTGCCAGCAGCGGGACTAGCGGGGGGGCTGGGGCCAACGTCCTGACTTTC. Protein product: CASSGTSGGAGANVLTF.

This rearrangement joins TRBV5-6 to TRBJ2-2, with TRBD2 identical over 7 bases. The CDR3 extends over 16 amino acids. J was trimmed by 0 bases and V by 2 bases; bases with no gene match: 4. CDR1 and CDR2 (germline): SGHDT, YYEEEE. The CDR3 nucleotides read TGTGCCAGCAGCTTATTCGGGGGGTCGAACACCGGGGAGCTGTTTTTT. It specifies CASSLFGGSNTGELFF.

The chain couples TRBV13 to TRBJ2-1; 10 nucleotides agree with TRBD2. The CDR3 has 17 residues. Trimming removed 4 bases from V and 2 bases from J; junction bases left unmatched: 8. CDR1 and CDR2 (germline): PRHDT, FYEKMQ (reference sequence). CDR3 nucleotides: TGTGCCAGCAGCTCTATACTACTAGCGGGGCCCTACAATGAGCAGTTCTTC. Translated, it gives CASSSILLAGPYNEQFF.

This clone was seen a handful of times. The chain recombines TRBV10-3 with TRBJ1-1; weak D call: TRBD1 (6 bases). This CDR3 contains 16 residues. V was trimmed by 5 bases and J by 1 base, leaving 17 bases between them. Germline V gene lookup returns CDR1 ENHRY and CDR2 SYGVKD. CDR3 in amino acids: CAISPGQSGRNTEAFF. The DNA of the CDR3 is TGTGCCATCAGTCCCGGACAGTCCGGGCGGAACACTGAAGCTTTCTTT.

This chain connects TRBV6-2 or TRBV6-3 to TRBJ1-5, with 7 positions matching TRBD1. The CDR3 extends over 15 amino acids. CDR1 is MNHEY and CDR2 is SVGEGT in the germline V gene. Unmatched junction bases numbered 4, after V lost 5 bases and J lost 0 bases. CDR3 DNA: TGTGCCAGCAGTCGGGACAGATCTAGCAATCAGCCCCAGCATTTT. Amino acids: CASSRDRSSNQPQHF.

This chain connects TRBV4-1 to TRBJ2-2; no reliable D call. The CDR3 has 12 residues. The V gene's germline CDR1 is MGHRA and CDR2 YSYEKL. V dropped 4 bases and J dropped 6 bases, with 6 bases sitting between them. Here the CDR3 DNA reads TGCGCCAGCAGCCGAGCCGCCGGGGAGCTGTTTTTT. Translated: CASSRAAGELFF.

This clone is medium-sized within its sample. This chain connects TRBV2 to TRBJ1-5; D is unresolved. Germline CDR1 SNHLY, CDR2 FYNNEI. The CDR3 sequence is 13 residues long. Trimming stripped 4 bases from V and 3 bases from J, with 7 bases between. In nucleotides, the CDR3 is TGTGCCAGCAGTGTTGCACTCAATCAGCCCCAGCATTTT. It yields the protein CASSVALNQPQHF.

CDR3 protein: CASSVARVGNEQFF. CDR3 in DNA: TGTGCCAGCAGCGTAGCCAGGGTGGGCAATGAGCAGTTCTTC. The chain is built from TRBV9 and TRBJ2-1; possible D gene TRBD1, 5 bases. Trimming took off 0 bases at V and 6 bases at J, with 10 bases between the two ends. This CDR3 region has 14 residues. The germline CDR1 and CDR2 sequences are SGDLS and YYNGEE.

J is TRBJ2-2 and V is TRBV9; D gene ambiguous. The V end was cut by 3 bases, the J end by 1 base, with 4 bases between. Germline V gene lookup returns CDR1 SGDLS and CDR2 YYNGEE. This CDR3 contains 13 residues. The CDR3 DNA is TGTGCCAGCAGCGACAGGAACACCGGGGAGCTGTTTTTT. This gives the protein CASSDRNTGELFF.

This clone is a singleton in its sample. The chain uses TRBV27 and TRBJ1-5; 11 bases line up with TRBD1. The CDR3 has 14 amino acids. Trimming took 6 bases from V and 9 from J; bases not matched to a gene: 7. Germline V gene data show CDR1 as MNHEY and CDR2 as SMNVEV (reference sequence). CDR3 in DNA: TGTGCCAGCAGGTTGGGACAGGGGGTCGGGCCCCAGCATTTT. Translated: CASRLGQGVGPQHF.

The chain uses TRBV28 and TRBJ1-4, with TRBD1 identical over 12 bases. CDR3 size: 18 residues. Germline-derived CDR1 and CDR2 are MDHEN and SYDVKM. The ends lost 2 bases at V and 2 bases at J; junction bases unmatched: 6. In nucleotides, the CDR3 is TGTGCCAGCAGTTTAGCGGGGACAGGGGGCACGACTAATGAAAAACTGTTTTTT. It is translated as CASSLAGTGGTTNEKLFF.

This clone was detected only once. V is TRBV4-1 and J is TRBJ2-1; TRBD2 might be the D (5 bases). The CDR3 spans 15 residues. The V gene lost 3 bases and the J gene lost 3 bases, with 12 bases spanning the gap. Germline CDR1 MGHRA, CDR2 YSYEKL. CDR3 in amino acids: CASSHTFEGYNEQFF. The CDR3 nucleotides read TGCGCCAGCAGCCATACCTTCGAGGGCTACAATGAGCAGTTCTTC.

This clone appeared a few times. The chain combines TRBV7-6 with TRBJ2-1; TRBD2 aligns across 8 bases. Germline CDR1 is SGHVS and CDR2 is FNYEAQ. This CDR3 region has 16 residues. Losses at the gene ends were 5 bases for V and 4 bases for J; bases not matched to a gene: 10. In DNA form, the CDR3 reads TGTGCCAGCAGCCGGGAGGGGGGACCTAAATACAATGAGCAGTTCTTC. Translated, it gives CASSREGGPKYNEQFF.

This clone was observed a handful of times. DNA of the CDR3: TGTGCCAGCAACCTTAAAGCGTGGGACACCATATATTTT. Translated: CASNLKAWDTIYF. The chain recombines TRBV5-6 with TRBJ1-3, with D unclear. Germline loops: CDR1 SGHDT, CDR2 YYEEEE. There are 13 residues in the CDR3. Trimming shortened V by 6 bases and J by 8 bases, and 15 bases separated the two germline ends.

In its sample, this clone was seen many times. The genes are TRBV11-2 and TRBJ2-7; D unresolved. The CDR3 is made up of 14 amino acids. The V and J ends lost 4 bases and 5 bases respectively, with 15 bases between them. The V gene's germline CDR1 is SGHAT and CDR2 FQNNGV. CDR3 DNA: TGTGCCAGCAGCTCCCGACTCAACCGCCACGAGCAGTACTTC. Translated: CASSSRLNRHEQYF.

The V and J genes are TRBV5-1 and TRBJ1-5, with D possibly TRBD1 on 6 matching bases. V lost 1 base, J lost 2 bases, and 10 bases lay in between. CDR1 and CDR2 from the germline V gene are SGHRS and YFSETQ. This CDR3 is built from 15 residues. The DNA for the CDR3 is TGCGCCAGCAGCTTGACAGGGCTGGGCAATCAGCCCCAGCATTTT. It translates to CASSLTGLGNQPQHF.

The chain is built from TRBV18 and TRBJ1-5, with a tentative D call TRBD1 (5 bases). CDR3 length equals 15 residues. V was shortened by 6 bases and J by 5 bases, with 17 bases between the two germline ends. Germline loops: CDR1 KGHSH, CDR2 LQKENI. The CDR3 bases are TGTGCCAGCTCGCCCGCGGCAGGGTACGATCAGCCCCAGCATTTT. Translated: CASSPAAGYDQPQHF.

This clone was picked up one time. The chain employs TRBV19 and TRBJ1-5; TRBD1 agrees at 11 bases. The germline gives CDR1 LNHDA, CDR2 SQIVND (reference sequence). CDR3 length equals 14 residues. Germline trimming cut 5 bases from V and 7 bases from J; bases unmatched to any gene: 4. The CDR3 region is CASSWTGGWQPQHF. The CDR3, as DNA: TGTGCCAGTAGTTGGACAGGGGGCTGGCAGCCCCAGCATTTT.

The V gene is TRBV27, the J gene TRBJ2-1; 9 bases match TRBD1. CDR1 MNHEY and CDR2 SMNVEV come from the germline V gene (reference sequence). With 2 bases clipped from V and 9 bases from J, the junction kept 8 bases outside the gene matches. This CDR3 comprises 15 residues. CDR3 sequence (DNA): TGTGCCAGCAGTTTAAGTGGGGACAGGGTGAGTGAGCAGTTCTTC. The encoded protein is CASSLSGDRVSEQFF.

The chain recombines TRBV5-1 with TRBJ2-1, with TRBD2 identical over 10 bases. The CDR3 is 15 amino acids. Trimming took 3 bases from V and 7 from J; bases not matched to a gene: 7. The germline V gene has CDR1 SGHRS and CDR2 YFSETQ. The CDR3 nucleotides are TGCGCCAGCAGCTGGAATCTAGCGGGGGTAAATGAGCAGTTCTTC. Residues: CASSWNLAGVNEQFF.

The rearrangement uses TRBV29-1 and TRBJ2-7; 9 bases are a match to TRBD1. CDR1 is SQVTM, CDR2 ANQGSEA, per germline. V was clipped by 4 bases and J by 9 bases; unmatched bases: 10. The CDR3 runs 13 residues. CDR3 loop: CSVGGTGFSRQYF. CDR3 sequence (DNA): TGCAGCGTTGGGGGGACAGGGTTTTCGCGGCAGTACTTC.

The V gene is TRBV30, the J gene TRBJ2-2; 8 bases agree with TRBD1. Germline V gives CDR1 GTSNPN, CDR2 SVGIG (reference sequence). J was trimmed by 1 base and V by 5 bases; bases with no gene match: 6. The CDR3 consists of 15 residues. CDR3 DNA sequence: TGTGCCTGGGTAACCGGGACAGGGAACACCGGGGAGCTGTTTTTT. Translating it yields CAWVTGTGNTGELFF.

CDR3 nucleotides: TGTGCCAGCAGAGGGGGCGGCAATCAGCCCCAGCATTTT. Its protein product is CASRGGGNQPQHF. The V and J genes are TRBV6-5 and TRBJ1-5; TRBD1 matches at 7 bases. The CDR3 sequence is 13 residues long. Germline loops: CDR1 MNHEY, CDR2 SVGAGI. The ends lost 6 bases at V and 2 bases at J; junction bases unmatched: 1.

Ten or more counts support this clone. The CDR3 sequence: CASSPETGGYEQYF. CDR3 DNA sequence: TGTGCCAGCTCACCAGAAACAGGGGGCTACGAGCAGTACTTC. The chain recombines TRBV18 with TRBJ2-7; TRBD1 matches at 8 bases. Per the germline V gene, CDR1 is KGHSH and CDR2 is LQKENI. The CDR3 extends over 14 amino acids. The V gene end was trimmed by 2 bases and the J gene end by 3 bases; junction bases not matched to a gene: 3.